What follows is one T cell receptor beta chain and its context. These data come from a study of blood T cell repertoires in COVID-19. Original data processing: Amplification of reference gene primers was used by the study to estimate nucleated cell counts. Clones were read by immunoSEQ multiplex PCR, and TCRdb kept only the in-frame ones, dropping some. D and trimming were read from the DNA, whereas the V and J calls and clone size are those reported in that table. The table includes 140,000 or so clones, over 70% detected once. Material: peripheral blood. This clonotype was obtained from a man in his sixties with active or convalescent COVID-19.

The CDR3 DNA is TGTGCCAGCAGCTTGGGTATGACTAGCGGCCAAGAGACCCAGTACTTC. Amino acids: CASSLGMTSGQETQYF. The chain carries TRBV5-5 and TRBJ2-5, with TRBD2 matching over 9 bases. The J segment lost 1 base and the V segment lost 0 bases, leaving 4 bases of the junction unmatched. The germline gives CDR1 SGHKS, CDR2 YYEKEE (reference sequence). CDR3 length equals 16 residues.